These 27 T cell receptor beta chains were all obtained from the same sample, sequenced in a study of shared clonotypes between healthy human individuals. Profiled with immunoSEQ multiplex PCR; TCRdb holds only in-frame clones, not every one. Of approximately 1.5 million clones detected, around 98% appear once; the ten largest clones hold about 0.4%. The sequenced sample was naive CD4+ T cells sorted from blood. Documented subset: CD45RA+ positively selected. These TCRs come from a man between 25 and 39 years old in good health.

The chain recombines TRBV25-1 with TRBJ2-1; D is possibly TRBD1 or TRBD2 (5 bases each). The CDR3 runs 13 residues. Germline V CDR1 and CDR2: MGHDK, SYGVNS. Trimming took off 6 bases at V and 3 bases at J, with 9 bases between the two ends. The CDR3 region is CASRGTHYNEQFF. The CDR3 nucleotides read TGTGCCAGCAGAGGGACCCACTACAATGAGCAGTTCTTC.

The genes are TRBV11-2 and TRBJ2-1, with D unresolved. Germline V gene sequence: CDR1 SGHAT, CDR2 FQNNGV. V was clipped by 5 bases and J by 3 bases, with 8 bases between them. CDR3 length: 13 residues. The CDR3: CASSPENYNEQFF. The CDR3 region has the DNA TGTGCCAGCAGCCCCGAGAACTACAATGAGCAGTTCTTC.

This chain connects TRBV28 to TRBJ2-7, with 12 positions matching TRBD2. The CDR3 length is 18 residues. V lost 6 bases and J lost 3; bases outside the gene matches: 15. CDR1 is MDHEN and CDR2 is SYDVKM in the germline V gene. CDR3 DNA sequence: TGTGCCAGCAGAAACGGACTAGCGGGGAGGCTTAGGGACTACGAGCAGTACTTC. It yields the protein CASRNGLAGRLRDYEQYF.

The chain carries TRBV11-3 and TRBJ2-3; tentative D call: TRBD2 (5 bases). The V gene's germline CDR1 is SGHNT and CDR2 YENEEA. The CDR3 contains 13 residues. Trimming removed 5 bases at V and 5 bases at J, with 11 bases between. The CDR3 DNA reads TGTGCCAGCAGCGGGCTTGGGAGAGATACGCAGTATTTT. Amino acid sequence: CASSGLGRDTQYF.

The chain combines TRBV30 with TRBJ2-2; TRBD1 matches 7 bases. Per germline, CDR1 GTSNPN and CDR2 SVGIG (reference sequence). The CDR3 extends over 18 amino acids. Unmatched junction bases numbered 13, after V lost 0 bases and J lost 3 bases. DNA of the CDR3: TGTGCCTGGAGTGTGTTCTCACTCCTACAGGGGTACACCGGGGAGCTGTTTTTT. Translated: CAWSVFSLLQGYTGELFF.

The CDR3 region is CASSEGGNTIYF. CDR3 coding DNA: TGTGCCAGCAGTGAAGGGGGGAACACCATATATTTT. The V and J genes are TRBV6-1 and TRBJ1-3; possible D gene TRBD1, 5 bases. The V end was cut by 1 base, the J end by 7 bases, with 5 bases between. The CDR3 has 12 amino acids. Per germline, CDR1 MNHNS and CDR2 SASEGT.

The rearrangement uses TRBV5-6 and TRBJ1-1; maybe TRBD1 (6 bases). Between the trimmed V and J ends, which lost 3 bases and 6 bases, there was a span of 21 bases. The CDR3 loop spans 16 amino acids. The germline CDR1 and CDR2 sequences are SGHDT and YYEEEE. The CDR3 DNA reads as TGTGCCAGCAGCTCCCTTTGGCCCAGACAGGTCCCTGAAGCTTTCTTT. This translates into CASSSLWPRQVPEAFF.

The chain joins TRBV5-6 to TRBJ1-5, with D perhaps TRBD1 (5 bases). CDR3 length: 15 residues. Trimming stripped 4 bases from V and 4 bases from J, with 15 bases between. CDR1 and CDR2 from the germline V gene are SGHDT and YYEEEE. The CDR3 sequence is CASSPRVGGNQPQHF. Written as DNA, the CDR3 is TGTGCCAGCAGCCCCAGGGTTGGGGGAAATCAGCCCCAGCATTTT.

CDR3 in amino acids: CASSPVSQTLNTEAFF. Here the CDR3 DNA reads TGTGCCAGCTCACCAGTCTCACAGACCTTGAACACTGAAGCTTTCTTT. V is TRBV18 and J is TRBJ1-1, with D unclear. V dropped 2 bases and J dropped 0 bases, with 13 bases sitting between them. This CDR3 is 16 amino acids long. From germline, CDR1 is KGHSH and CDR2 LQKENI. Drawing the rest from reference TRBV18 and TRBJ1-1, the complete variable domain is NAGVMQNPRHLVRRRGQEARLRCSPMKGHSHVYWYRQLPEEGLKFMVYLQKENIIDESGMPKERFSAEFPKEGPSILRIQQVVRGDSAAYFCASSPVSQTLNTEAFFGQGTRLTVV.

The J gene is TRBJ2-7, the V gene TRBV5-1; D might be TRBD1 (5 bases). V gave up 3 bases and J gave up 0 bases, with 10 bases separating them. The CDR3 is made up of 14 amino acids. Germline V lookup: CDR1 SGHRS, CDR2 YFSETQ. This chain's CDR3 is CASSYQGSSYEQYF. The CDR3 DNA follows: TGCGCCAGCAGCTACCAGGGAAGCTCCTACGAGCAGTACTTC.

This chain connects TRBV5-5 to TRBJ2-1, with TRBD2 matching 8 bases. The V gene's germline CDR1 is SGHKS and CDR2 YYEKEE (reference sequence). Losses at the gene ends were 0 bases for V and 2 bases for J; bases not matched to a gene: 1. The CDR3 runs to 15 residues. CDR3 residues: CASSLGAGAYNEQFF. CDR3 bases: TGTGCCAGCAGCTTGGGAGCGGGGGCCTACAATGAGCAGTTCTTC. The variable domain in full, with the rest retrieved from reference TRBV5-5 and TRBJ2-1, is DAGVTQSPTHLIKTRGQQVTLRCSPISGHKSVSWYQQVLGQGPQFIFQYYEKEERGRGNFPDRFSARQFPNYSSELNVNALLLGDSALYLCASSLGAGAYNEQFFGPGTRLTVL.

This chain links TRBV5-4 with TRBJ1-2, with 9 bases fitting TRBD1. The J segment lost 3 bases and the V segment lost 4 bases, leaving 4 bases of the junction unmatched. The CDR3 contains 14 residues. From germline, CDR1 is SGHNT and CDR2 YYREEE (reference sequence). The CDR3 DNA follows: TGTGCCAGCAGCCAACAGGGGGCTGACTATGGCTACACCTTC. Protein: CASSQQGADYGYTF.

The chain combines TRBV7-9 with TRBJ2-1; D is unclear. Germline CDR1 reads SEHNR; CDR2 reads FQNEAQ (reference sequence). The CDR3 has 14 amino acids. V lost 2 bases, J lost 1 base, and 6 bases lay in between. CDR3 in amino acids: CASSLKVSYNEQFF. CDR3 sequence (DNA): TGTGCCAGCAGCTTAAAGGTGTCCTACAATGAGCAGTTCTTC.

Points on this clone: This same CDR3 is encoded by further DNA sequences in the sample. The chain couples TRBV5-4 to TRBJ2-7; the match to TRBD1 covers 7 bases. Trimming removed 3 bases from V and 4 bases from J; junction bases left unmatched: 4. The CDR3 consists of 13 residues. CDR1 is SGHNT, CDR2 YYREEE, per germline (reference sequence). The CDR3 loop reads CASSSDRAYEQYF. CDR3 in DNA: TGTGCCAGCAGCTCAGACAGGGCTTACGAGCAGTACTTC.

This clone was recorded only once. This chain links TRBV19 with TRBJ2-2, with D unclear. The germline gives CDR1 LNHDA, CDR2 SQIVND (reference sequence). This CDR3 comprises 14 residues. V lost 3 bases and J 1 base, leaving 6 bases between the germline ends. CDR3 DNA: TGTGCCAGTAGTATGTTGCGGAACACCGGGGAGCTGTTTTTT. Translated: CASSMLRNTGELFF.

This sequence joins TRBV5-1 and TRBJ2-2; TRBD1 aligns across 7 bases. Germline V gives CDR1 SGHRS, CDR2 YFSETQ. V gave up 0 bases and J gave up 2 bases; unmatched junction bases: 4. There are 16 residues in the CDR3. The CDR3 region is CASSLAGQRNTGELFF. In nucleotides, the CDR3 is TGCGCCAGCAGCTTGGCGGGACAGAGAAACACCGGGGAGCTGTTTTTT. Combining the CDR3 with reference TRBV5-1 and TRBJ2-2 gives the whole variable domain KAGVTQTPRYLIKTRGQQVTLSCSPISGHRSVSWYQQTPGQGLQFLFEYFSETQRNKGNFPGRFSGRQFSNSRSEMNVSTLELGDSALYLCASSLAGQRNTGELFFGEGSRLTVL.

The chain combines TRBV2 with TRBJ2-2, with 7 bases identical to TRBD1. Germline assignment: CDR1 SNHLY and CDR2 FYNNEI. V was pared by 5 bases and J by 4 bases, with 13 bases of the junction left unmatched. CDR3 length: 17 amino acids. This chain's CDR3 is CASSSFPRGSGTGELFF. DNA for the CDR3: TGTGCCAGCAGTTCCTTCCCCAGGGGGTCGGGCACCGGGGAGCTGTTTTTT.

J is TRBJ2-2 and V is TRBV14, with no clear D. CDR3 length equals 15 residues. CDR1 is SGHDN, CDR2 FVKESK, per germline. Trimming stripped 1 base from V and 6 bases from J, with 12 bases between. The CDR3 nucleotides read TGTGCCAGCAGCCAAGGAGTAGGATTCGCCGGGGAGCTGTTTTTT. The encoded protein is CASSQGVGFAGELFF.

This clone was found once. The genes are TRBV19 and TRBJ2-5; 9 nucleotides match TRBD2. The CDR3 loop spans 13 amino acids. J gave up 1 base and V 6 bases, and 0 bases lay outside the gene matches. Germline CDR1 is LNHDA and CDR2 is SQIVND (reference sequence). The CDR3 sequence: CASRTSGQETQYF. CDR3 DNA: TGTGCCAGTAGGACTAGCGGCCAAGAGACCCAGTACTTC.

In the case of this clone: Other DNA sequences in the sample encode the same CDR3. The rearrangement joins TRBV7-9 to TRBJ2-5; 9 nucleotides match TRBD1. V lost 5 bases and J lost 5; bases outside the gene matches: 6. Per the germline V gene, CDR1 is SEHNR and CDR2 is FQNEAQ (reference sequence). CDR3 length: 14 amino acids. The CDR3 loop reads CASSLQGAEETQYF. In DNA, the CDR3 is TGTGCCAGCAGCCTACAGGGGGCGGAGGAGACCCAGTACTTC.

The chain employs TRBV10-1 and TRBJ2-1; D is unclear. The V gene lost 1 base and the J gene lost 7 bases, with 11 bases spanning the gap. The CDR3 has 14 residues. Per the germline V gene, CDR1 is WNHNN and CDR2 is SYGVQD (reference sequence). The CDR3 coding sequence is TGCGCCAGCAGTGAGTTTCCAGCGAGAAATGAGCAGTTCTTC. Amino acid sequence: CASSEFPARNEQFF.

This chain joins TRBV28 and TRBJ2-3; D ambiguous. The CDR3 runs 14 residues. Germline CDR1 MDHEN, CDR2 SYDVKM. V shed 6 bases and J shed 4 bases, with 14 bases lying between them. Here the CDR3 reads CASRFRAVPDTQYF. CDR3 nucleotide sequence: TGTGCCAGCAGATTTCGGGCGGTTCCAGATACGCAGTATTTT.

This chain links TRBV28 with TRBJ1-1; D is unresolved. The CDR3 runs to 13 residues. The V gene lost 5 bases and the J gene lost 1 base, with 8 bases spanning the gap. From germline, CDR1 is MDHEN and CDR2 SYDVKM. As DNA, the CDR3 is TGTGCCAGCAGTCCACGGGGGAACACTGAAGCTTTCTTT. Protein sequence: CASSPRGNTEAFF.

CDR3 protein: CASSLLRQGHNYGYTF. The DNA for the CDR3 is TGTGCCAGCAGCTTACTCAGGCAGGGCCATAACTATGGCTACACCTTC. This chain connects TRBV7-9 to TRBJ1-2; D perhaps matches TRBD1 (5 bases). The length of the CDR3 is 16 residues. Germline CDR1 is SEHNR and CDR2 is FQNEAQ (reference sequence). Trimming shortened V by 2 bases and J by 1 base, and 14 bases separated the two germline ends. The whole variable domain, filled in from reference TRBV7-9 and TRBJ1-2, reads DTGVSQNPRHKITKRGQNVTFRCDPISEHNRLYWYRQTLGQGPEFLTYFQNEAQLEKSRLLSDRFSAERPKGSFSTLEIQRTEQGDSAMYLCASSLLRQGHNYGYTFGSGTRLTVV.

This chain uses TRBV5-1 with TRBJ2-5, with TRBD2 matching 13 bases. V was clipped by 3 bases and J by 5 bases; unmatched bases: 7. Germline CDR1 is SGHRS and CDR2 is YFSETQ. The CDR3 contains 16 residues. The CDR3 bases are TGCGCCAGCAGCTGGACTAGCGGGAGTCTCAGGGAGACCCAGTACTTC. It translates to CASSWTSGSLRETQYF.

This chain links TRBV5-4 with TRBJ2-3, with 9 positions matching TRBD1. Germline V CDR1 and CDR2: SGHNT, YYREEE (reference sequence). Losses at the gene ends were 5 bases for V and 6 bases for J; bases not matched to a gene: 10. This CDR3 contains 15 residues. In nucleotides, the CDR3 is TGTGCCAGCAGGGGGACAGGGCGCTCCCAGGATACGCAGTATTTT. Encoded protein: CASRGTGRSQDTQYF.

The chain joins TRBV21-1 to TRBJ2-3. TRBV21-1 is shown as a pseudogene. The CDR3 sequence is 15 residues long. The CDR3 loop reads CASSISGKRTDTQYF. CDR3 coding DNA: TGTGCCAGCAGCATAAGTGGGAAGCGTACGGATACGCAGTATTTT.